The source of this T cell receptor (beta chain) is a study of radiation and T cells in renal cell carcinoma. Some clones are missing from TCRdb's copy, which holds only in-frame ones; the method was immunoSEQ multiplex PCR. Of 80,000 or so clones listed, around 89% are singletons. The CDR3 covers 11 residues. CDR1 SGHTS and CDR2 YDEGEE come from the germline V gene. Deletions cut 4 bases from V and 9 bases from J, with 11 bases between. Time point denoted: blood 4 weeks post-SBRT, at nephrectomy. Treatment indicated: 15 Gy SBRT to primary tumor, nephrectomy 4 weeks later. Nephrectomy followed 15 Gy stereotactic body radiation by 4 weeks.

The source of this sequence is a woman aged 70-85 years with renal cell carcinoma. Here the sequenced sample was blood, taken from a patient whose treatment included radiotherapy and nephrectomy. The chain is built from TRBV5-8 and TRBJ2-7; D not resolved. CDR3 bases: TGTGCCAGCAGCGCCCTGATTGTGCAGTACTTC. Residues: CASSALIVQYF.